This T cell receptor (beta chain) appears in the sequencing data of a study of Ad26.COV2.S vaccination and SARS-CoV-2 variants. Study-wide context: The vaccine Ad26.COV2.S was put into the muscle once, or twice with 56 days between.

Treatment indicated: roughly 18 received Ad26.COV2.S at low or high dose, single or two shots; roughly five received placebo; per-sample allocation not given. Samples came from day 63 after the first vaccine or placebo injection. In Boston, the donor was an adult between 18-55 years of age. General study points: Following vaccination, spike-specific CD8+ and CD4+ T cell responses reportedly exhibited substantial breadth.

With regard to this clone: Its specificity is unknown.

Only in-frame clones appear in the TCRdb table, and some are missing; sequencing was by immunoSEQ multiplex PCR. The profile covers roughly 680,000 clones, with 89% appearing a single time and 1.5% taken by the ten largest. The sample consisted of peripheral blood, taken in a trial of Ad26.COV2.S vaccine versus placebo. This clonotype originated in a person between 18 and 65 years old who received the Ad26.COV2.S COVID-19 vaccine or a placebo.

This chain's CDR3 is CASSSPPGAGANVLTF. CDR3 in DNA: TGCGCCAGCAGTTCCCCCCCAGGGGCTGGGGCCAACGTCCTGACTTTC. The genes are TRBV5-1 and TRBJ2-6; a weak D match, TRBD1 (6 bases). With 5 bases removed from V and 2 bases from J, the gap between germline ends came to 14 bases. Germline V lookup: CDR1 SGHRS, CDR2 YFSETQ. The CDR3 extends over 16 amino acids.